These 29 T cell receptor beta chains share one sample of origin, sequenced in a study of spatial heterogeneity in lung cancer (dated by TCRdb to between 2019 and 2020). Beyond this particular receptor, the publication reports: The number of expanded intratumoral alpha and beta TCRs correlated with the tumor nonsynonymous mutation count.

These TCRs' antigens remain unknown. Taken with the paper, the label for time point translates to: sample taken at primary tumor resection. The library was obtained by 5' RACE. Sequencing took place on a NextSeq 500. The public sequencing data were trimmed at Q25 with fastp and processed into clonotypes with MiXCR by TCRdb, which kept only in-frame beta chains. Identical CDR3 proteins give one entry, which carries the most common genes and DNA. Within this sample are fewer than 20,000 distinct CDR3 sequences, with roughly 7.3% of them counted one time only. The ten largest clones represent 20% of the sample. The sequenced sample was lung tumor tissue, obtained at surgery. The receptors derive from a female donor with early-stage non-small cell lung cancer.

The chain links TRBV24-1 to TRBJ1-2, with TRBD1 matching 10 bases. Germline V gene data show CDR1 as KGHDR and CDR2 as SFDVKD. The V segment lost 5 bases and the J segment 8 bases; nucleotides outside the gene matches: 10. The CDR3 has 15 residues. The CDR3 sequence: CATSVGGQGGLGYTF. CDR3 nucleotides: TGTGCCACCAGTGTTGGAGGACAGGGGGGACTCGGCTACACCTTC.

This clonotype was observed at least ten times. The rearrangement joins TRBV2 to TRBJ2-7, with 7 positions matching TRBD1. In germline, CDR1 is SNHLY, CDR2 FYNNEI. The CDR3 runs to 13 residues. Trimming removed 8 bases from V and 2 bases from J; junction bases left unmatched: 6. The CDR3 region is CASGWDSTYEQYF. The CDR3 DNA reads TGTGCCAGCGGCTGGGACAGCACCTACGAGCAGTACTTC.

This clonotype showed up many times. The chain carries TRBV3-1 and TRBJ2-2; D may be TRBD1 (6 bases). The V and J ends lost 0 bases and 1 base respectively, with 12 bases between them. This CDR3 region has 17 residues. Germline-derived CDR1 and CDR2 are LGHDT and YNNKEL (reference sequence). The CDR3 DNA is TGTGCCAGCAGCCAAGATCTCTCGGGACAGAACACCGGGGAGCTGTTTTTT. Amino acids: CASSQDLSGQNTGELFF.

This clonotype occurred many times. The chain carries TRBV6-5 and TRBJ1-6; 7 positions agree with TRBD1. The CDR3 extends over 14 amino acids. V trimming: 6 bases; J trimming: 7 bases; junction bases outside the gene matches: 6. From germline, CDR1 is MNHEY and CDR2 SVGAGI. The CDR3 loop is CASRAGGQNSPLHF. CDR3 coding DNA: TGTGCCAGCAGGGCCGGGGGACAGAATTCACCCCTCCACTTT.

There are many counts of this clonotype. The gene calls are TRBV7-2 and TRBJ2-3, with D tentatively TRBD2 (6 bases). Trimming stripped 5 bases from V and 2 bases from J, with 20 bases between. CDR3 size: 17 residues. Germline V gene lookup returns CDR1 SGHTA and CDR2 FQGNSA. The CDR3 spells CASSPRSGRGYTDTQYF. The CDR3, as DNA: TGTGCCAGCAGCCCAAGGTCAGGGCGGGGCTACACAGATACGCAGTATTTT.

DNA of the CDR3: TGTGCCAGCAGCTTAGCGGACGAGACCCAGTACTTC. Amino acid sequence: CASSLADETQYF. V usage is TRBV7-6 and J usage is TRBJ2-5; D call uncertain. The CDR3 is 12 amino acids. Germline V gene sequence: CDR1 SGHVS, CDR2 FNYEAQ. V lost 0 bases, J lost 5 bases, and 4 bases lay in between.

This clonotype has at least ten counts. This chain links TRBV28 with TRBJ1-1; TRBD1 agrees at 7 bases. Trimming took 2 bases from V and 11 from J; bases not matched to a gene: 5. There are 12 residues in the CDR3. Germline V gene lookup returns CDR1 MDHEN and CDR2 SYDVKM. CDR3 amino acids: CASSLPDRAAFF. CDR3 DNA: TGTGCCAGCAGTTTACCCGACAGGGCCGCTTTCTTT. Drawing the rest from reference TRBV28 and TRBJ1-1, the complete variable domain is DVKVTQSSRYLVKRTGEKVFLECVQDMDHENMFWYRQDPGLGLRLIYFSYDVKMKEKGDIPEGYSVSREKKERFSLILESASTNQTSMYLCASSLPDRAAFFGQGTRLTVV.

This clonotype was seen at least ten times. The chain's CDR3 is CSARADLQGAPNSPLHF. CDR3 nucleotide sequence: TGCAGTGCTAGAGCTGATTTGCAGGGGGCGCCTAATTCACCCCTCCACTTT. J is TRBJ1-6 and V is TRBV20-1; 8 bases are shared with TRBD1. Losses at the gene ends were 1 base for V and 6 bases for J; bases not matched to a gene: 11. The germline V gene has CDR1 DFQATT and CDR2 SNEGSKA (reference sequence). The CDR3 extends over 17 amino acids.

The table lists this clonotype with many counts. This chain uses TRBV19 with TRBJ1-5; a possible D gene is TRBD1 (5 bases). CDR1 is LNHDA, CDR2 SQIVND, per germline (reference sequence). This CDR3 contains 13 residues. V was clipped by 4 bases and J by 5 bases, with 9 bases between them. CDR3 in amino acids: CASSKGRDQPQHF. The CDR3 nucleotides are TGTGCCAGTAGTAAGGGGAGGGATCAGCCCCAGCATTTT.

This clonotype was counted at least ten times. The chain links TRBV27 to TRBJ2-4, with a possible D match to TRBD1 (5 bases). The V end was cut by 2 bases, the J end by 6 bases, with 14 bases between. Germline V lookup: CDR1 MNHEY, CDR2 SMNVEV (reference sequence). This CDR3 is 15 amino acids long. This chain's CDR3 is CASSLQGRVRNIQYF. Here the CDR3 DNA reads TGTGCCAGCAGTTTACAGGGCAGGGTTCGAAACATTCAGTACTTC.

V usage is TRBV28 and J usage is TRBJ2-5, with TRBD1 as a possible D gene (6 bases). There are 13 residues in the CDR3. The V end lost 6 bases, the J end lost 5 bases, and 13 bases lay between the germline ends. The germline V gene encodes CDR1 MDHEN and CDR2 SYDVKM. CDR3 region: CASSQGRSETQYF. The CDR3 DNA reads as TGTGCCAGCAGCCAGGGGCGGAGCGAGACCCAGTACTTC.

This clonotype was counted many times. The V call is TRBV3-1, the J call TRBJ2-3, with a tentative D call TRBD2 (5 bases). The CDR3 covers 15 residues. CDR1 and CDR2 (germline): LGHDT, YNNKEL (reference sequence). The V and J ends lost 7 bases and 2 bases respectively, with 16 bases between them. The CDR3 protein is CASTLLGRDTDTQYF. CDR3 nucleotide sequence: TGTGCCAGCACCCTACTAGGACGGGACACAGATACGCAGTATTTT.

In this sample, this clonotype turned up many times. The rearrangement links TRBV20-1 to TRBJ2-3, with D perhaps TRBD1 (6 bases). The germline V gene has CDR1 DFQATT and CDR2 SNEGSKA (reference sequence). The CDR3 runs 12 residues. Trimming took off 5 bases at V and 6 bases at J, with 12 bases between the two ends. The DNA for the CDR3 is TGCAGTGCTGAAGGGGGATCTGATACGCAGTATTTT. It encodes CSAEGGSDTQYF.

This clonotype occurred many times. This sequence joins TRBV2 and TRBJ1-6; possible D gene TRBD1, 5 bases. Germline V gives CDR1 SNHLY, CDR2 FYNNEI. Trimming cost V 2 bases and J 14 bases, with 13 bases left between them. This CDR3 comprises 13 residues. CDR3 amino acids: CASSEILGVALHF. Written as DNA, the CDR3 is TGTGCCAGCAGTGAAATTTTAGGGGTGGCCCTCCACTTT.

This clonotype was found many times. The gene calls are TRBV12-3 or TRBV12-4 and TRBJ2-1; 10 bases map to TRBD2. The ends lost 5 bases at V and 2 bases at J; junction bases unmatched: 18. The CDR3 extends over 20 amino acids. CDR3 protein: CASSAPPGLAHGRAYNEQFF. CDR3 in DNA: TGTGCCAGCAGTGCACCCCCGGGACTAGCGCACGGACGCGCCTACAATGAGCAGTTCTTC.

CDR3 sequence: CASSTQGFTDTQYF. CDR3 in DNA: TGTGCCAGCAGCACACAGGGATTCACAGATACGCAGTATTTT. The chain carries TRBV11-1 and TRBJ2-3; maybe TRBD1 (6 bases). Trimming took 5 bases from V and 2 from J, leaving 11 bases between them. The CDR3 has 14 residues. Germline assignment: CDR1 SGHAT and CDR2 FQDESV (reference sequence).

The rearrangement links TRBV3-1 to TRBJ2-7; a weak D match, TRBD1 (6 bases). V dropped 6 bases and J dropped 7 bases, with 19 bases sitting between them. Germline-derived CDR1 and CDR2 are LGHDT and YNNKEL (reference sequence). This CDR3 has 14 residues. This CDR3 reads CASRAGTWSEEQYF. The CDR3 bases are TGTGCCAGCAGGGCCGGGACATGGTCTGAAGAGCAGTACTTC.

This clonotype showed up many times. This chain joins TRBV4-1 and TRBJ1-6, with 9 bases fitting TRBD1. The CDR3 contains 16 residues. CDR1 is MGHRA and CDR2 is YSYEKL in the germline V gene. The V segment lost 1 base and the J segment 7 bases; nucleotides outside the gene matches: 5. The CDR3 spells CASSQVNRGPNSPLHF. The CDR3 DNA sequence: TGCGCCAGCAGCCAAGTAAACAGGGGGCCGAATTCACCCCTCCACTTT.

This clonotype was detected only a few times. The rearrangement uses TRBV5-1 and TRBJ1-2; D is unresolved. The CDR3 loop spans 13 amino acids. Germline CDR1 is SGHRS and CDR2 is YFSETQ. V was pared by 5 bases and J by 4 bases, with 12 bases between. The CDR3 is CASRSSNPYGYTF. The CDR3 DNA sequence: TGCGCCAGCAGAAGTAGCAATCCCTATGGCTACACCTTC.

The chain joins TRBV19 to TRBJ1-2; 7 nucleotides line up with TRBD1. Germline V gene data show CDR1 as LNHDA and CDR2 as SQIVND (reference sequence). The CDR3 is made up of 15 amino acids. With 7 bases clipped from V and 0 bases from J, the junction kept 8 bases outside the gene matches. The DNA of the CDR3 is TGTGCCAGTATTCGACAGGGATCCTCTAACTATGGCTACACCTTC. This encodes CASIRQGSSNYGYTF.

The rearrangement uses TRBV7-6 and TRBJ2-3; 9 positions match TRBD2. V shed 2 bases and J 5 bases; nucleotides not matched to a gene: 5. Germline V gene sequence: CDR1 SGHVS, CDR2 FNYEAQ. CDR3 size: 15 residues. The CDR3 DNA sequence: TGTGCCAGCAGCTTAAGGCTAGCGGGGCAAGATACGCAGTATTTT. This encodes CASSLRLAGQDTQYF.

This clonotype occurred many times. The chain uses TRBV20-1 and TRBJ2-6; the D call may be TRBD1 or TRBD2 (6 bases each). The V end was cut by 3 bases, the J end by 2 bases, with 17 bases between. This CDR3 is 17 amino acids long. Germline V gene sequence: CDR1 DFQATT, CDR2 SNEGSKA (reference sequence). CDR3 nucleotide sequence: TGCAGTGCTAGCCCAACAAGGGGGGTACCTGGGGCCAACGTCCTGACTTTC. It encodes CSASPTRGVPGANVLTF.

This clonotype is categorized as medium-sized. The genes are TRBV24-1 and TRBJ1-2, with D uncertain. The V and J ends lost 0 bases and 7 bases respectively, with 17 bases between them. Germline lookup yields CDR1 KGHDR and CDR2 SFDVKD. CDR3 length: 16 residues. CDR3 coding DNA: TGTGCCACCAGTGATTTGCACCGACCAGTCGGCCTTGGCTACACCTTC. Amino acids: CATSDLHRPVGLGYTF.

Ten or more counts support this clonotype. The chain is built from TRBV5-1 and TRBJ2-1; 12 bases agree with TRBD1. The CDR3 contains 16 residues. CDR1 and CDR2 (germline): SGHRS, YFSETQ. Unmatched junction bases numbered 6, after V lost 0 bases and J lost 8 bases. The CDR3, as DNA: TGCGCCAGCAGCTTGGCCGGGACAGGGGGCGTCGATGAGCAGTTCTTC. As protein: CASSLAGTGGVDEQFF.

In its sample, this clonotype was seen many times. The rearrangement uses TRBV10-1 and TRBJ2-7; D gene uncertain. V gave up 0 bases and J gave up 1 base, with 1 base separating them. Germline CDR1 reads WNHNN; CDR2 reads SYGVQD (reference sequence). This CDR3 spans 12 amino acids. The CDR3 protein is CASSESSYEQYF. The CDR3 DNA follows: TGCGCCAGCAGTGAGTCATCCTACGAGCAGTACTTC.

There are many counts of this clonotype. The chain has TRBV4-3 and TRBJ1-2; D is uncertain. CDR1 LGHNA and CDR2 YSLEER come from the germline V gene. There are 14 residues in the CDR3. V lost 1 base and J lost 3, with 9 bases in between. The CDR3 loop reads CASSQGWRDYGYTF. The CDR3 DNA sequence: TGCGCCAGCAGCCAAGGCTGGAGGGACTATGGCTACACCTTC.

In this sample, this clonotype turned up many times. The genes are TRBV7-3 and TRBJ1-1; D ambiguous. In germline, CDR1 is SGHTA, CDR2 FQGTGA. V dropped 3 bases and J dropped 1 base, with 9 bases sitting between them. The CDR3 length is 14 residues. For the CDR3, the DNA is TGTGCCAGCAGCTTCTCCGCTAGGAACACTGAAGCTTTCTTT. Protein sequence: CASSFSARNTEAFF.

Many counts were recorded for this clonotype. The chain couples TRBV28 to TRBJ2-7; tentative D call: TRBD1 (6 bases). This CDR3 region has 14 residues. Germline V gives CDR1 MDHEN, CDR2 SYDVKM. V lost 7 bases to trimming and J lost 5 bases, with 18 bases between them. The CDR3 DNA sequence: TGTGCCAGCAAATCTTACAGGGTATGGGACGAGCAGTACTTC. The encoded protein is CASKSYRVWDEQYF.

This clonotype was seen more than once but under ten times. The CDR3 region is CASDETGPSTGAFF. The CDR3 DNA sequence: TGTGCCAGCGACGAGACAGGGCCCTCCACAGGGGCTTTCTTT. The chain employs TRBV12-3 or TRBV12-4 and TRBJ1-1, with TRBD1 matching 7 bases. Trimming cost V 8 bases and J 11 bases; bases outside gene matches: 17. CDR3 length equals 14 residues.